One T cell receptor beta chain is described in this entry. No antigen is known for it. These data are taken from a study of CD8 T cell repertoires and HIV-1 epitope variants. Study information: Control wells had CMV/EBV/flu peptides, negative Ebola AY9, or no peptide. An uncultured baseline aliquot held 1M T cells. Study outcomes and limitations: Most of the nine antigen-specific clonotypes appeared cross-reactive to autologous or escape variants.

Some clones are missing from TCRdb's copy, which holds only in-frame ones; the method was immunoSEQ multiplex PCR. The sample contains about 5,800 clones, around 70% of which appear only once. The V end lost 7 bases, the J end lost 4 bases, and 17 bases lay between the germline ends. The CDR3 length is 14 residues. Germline V gene lookup returns CDR1 SQVTM and CDR2 ANQGSEA. The sequence came from a male donor with HIV. The rearrangement links TRBV29-1 to TRBJ1-3, with a weak D call TRBD1 (6 bases). Material: cultured CD8+ T cells derived from PBMCs. The CDR3: CSGTLQGPGNTIYF. CDR3 nucleotides: TGCAGCGGGACCCTACAGGGACCGGGAAACACCATATATTTT.